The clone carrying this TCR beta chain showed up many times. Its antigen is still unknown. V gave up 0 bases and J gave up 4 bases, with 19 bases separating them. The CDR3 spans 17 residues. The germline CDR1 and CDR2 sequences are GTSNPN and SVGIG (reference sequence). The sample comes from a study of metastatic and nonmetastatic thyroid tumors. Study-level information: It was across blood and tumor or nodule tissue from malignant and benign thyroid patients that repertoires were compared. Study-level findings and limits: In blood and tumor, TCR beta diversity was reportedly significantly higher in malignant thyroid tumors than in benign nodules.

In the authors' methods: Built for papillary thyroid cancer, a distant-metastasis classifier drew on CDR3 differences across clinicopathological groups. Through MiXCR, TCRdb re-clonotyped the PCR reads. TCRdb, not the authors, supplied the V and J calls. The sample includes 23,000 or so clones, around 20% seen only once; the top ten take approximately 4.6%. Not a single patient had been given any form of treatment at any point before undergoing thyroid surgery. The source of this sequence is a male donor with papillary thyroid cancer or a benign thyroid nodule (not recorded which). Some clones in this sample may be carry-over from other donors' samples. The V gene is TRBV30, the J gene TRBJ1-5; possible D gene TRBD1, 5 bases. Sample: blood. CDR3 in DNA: TGTGCCTGGAGTGTACACGTCAGGGTGAATGGGAATCAGCCCCAGCATTTT. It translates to CAWSVHVRVNGNQPQHF.